This T cell receptor beta chain emerged from a study of blood T cell repertoires in COVID-19. Study at large: The samples span acute and convalescent COVID-19 from the United States, Italy and Spain.

This clone was seen a handful of times. Assay: immunoSEQ multiplex PCR; the TCRdb copy retains only in-frame clones and omits some. Altogether about 220,000 clones are present, 65% to 90% being singletons, with the ten largest covering approximately 2.4%. CDR3 length: 15 amino acids. Trimming took off 1 base at V and 4 bases at J, with 13 bases between the two ends. Germline assignment: CDR1 SGHVS and CDR2 FNYEAQ. The receptor's source is a woman aged 65 to 85 with COVID-19, enrolled during active disease. Input material: peripheral blood. This sequence joins TRBV7-6 and TRBJ1-1, with D hard to call. CDR3 sequence: CASSLVPGGITEAFF. The CDR3 DNA follows: TGTGCCAGCAGCTTAGTCCCGGGAGGGATCACTGAAGCTTTCTTT.